This entry is about one TCR beta chain. The age range of participants was 18 to 89 years, with residence in some 25 US areas. V shed 7 bases and J shed 3 bases, with 23 bases lying between them. The V gene's germline CDR1 is LNHDA and CDR2 SQIVND (reference sequence). The CDR3 runs to 17 residues. The record originates from a study of blood T cell repertoires in COVID-19. Data came from immunoSEQ multiplex PCR; TCRdb stores just in-frame clones and leaves some out. The table records around 190,000 clones, about 81% of them present only once. This TCR derives from a man aged 35 to 55 who had recovered from COVID-19. This chain uses TRBV19 with TRBJ2-3, with D possibly TRBD2 on 5 matching bases. Specimen: PBMCs or T cells enriched from blood (not recorded which). CDR3 sequence reads: CASTARLRRIMTDTQYF. As DNA, the CDR3 is TGTGCCAGTACCGCCCGATTGAGGAGGATAATGACAGATACGCAGTATTTT.